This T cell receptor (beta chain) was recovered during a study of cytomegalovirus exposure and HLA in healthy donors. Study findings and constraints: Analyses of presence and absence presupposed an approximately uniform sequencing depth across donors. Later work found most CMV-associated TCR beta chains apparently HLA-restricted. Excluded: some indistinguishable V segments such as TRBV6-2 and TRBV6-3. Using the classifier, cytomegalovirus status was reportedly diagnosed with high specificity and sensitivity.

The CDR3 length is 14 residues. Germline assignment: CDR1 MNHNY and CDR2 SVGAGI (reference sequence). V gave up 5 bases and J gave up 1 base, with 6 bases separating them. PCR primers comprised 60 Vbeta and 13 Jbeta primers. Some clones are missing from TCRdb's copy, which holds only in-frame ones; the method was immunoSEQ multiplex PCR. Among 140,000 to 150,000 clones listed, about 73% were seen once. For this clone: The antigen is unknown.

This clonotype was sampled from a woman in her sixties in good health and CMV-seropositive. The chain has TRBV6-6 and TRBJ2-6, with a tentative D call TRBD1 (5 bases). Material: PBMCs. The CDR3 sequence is CASSGHSGANVLTF. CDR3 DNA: TGTGCCAGCAGTGGACATTCTGGGGCCAACGTCCTGACTTTC.